The TCR beta chain described here comes from a study of human T cells and chemical hapten exposure. Study-level findings and limits: Patch test score showed a positive correlation with PT1 expanded TCR counts. In comparison with controls, expanded TCRs gave rise to a significantly larger number of large CDR3 similarity clusters.

This CDR3 has 14 residues. J gave up 8 bases and V 7 bases, and 10 bases lay outside the gene matches. Germline assignment: CDR1 SQVTM and CDR2 ANQGSEA. This clonotype has more than one count but fewer than ten. Its antigen is unidentified. Regarding time point: pre-sensitization, week 0. Noted treatment: therapeutic diphenylcyclopropenone sensitization with weekly scalp DPC. TCRdb re-derived calls from the RACE reads in MiXCR, one entry per CDR3 protein. The table shows 250,000 or so distinct CDR3 sequences, with approximately 8.4% occurring only once. The chain uses TRBV29-1 and TRBJ2-7, with 14 nucleotides matching TRBD2. The source material was whole blood, sampled in connection with sensitization to the hapten diphenylcyclopropenone (DPC). The TCR was taken from a woman in her thirties or forties with alopecia areata. Some clones in this sample may be carry-over from other donors' samples. Here the CDR3 reads CSDRPGLAGAKQYF. CDR3 sequence (DNA): TGCAGCGACAGACCGGGACTAGCGGGAGCAAAGCAGTACTTC.